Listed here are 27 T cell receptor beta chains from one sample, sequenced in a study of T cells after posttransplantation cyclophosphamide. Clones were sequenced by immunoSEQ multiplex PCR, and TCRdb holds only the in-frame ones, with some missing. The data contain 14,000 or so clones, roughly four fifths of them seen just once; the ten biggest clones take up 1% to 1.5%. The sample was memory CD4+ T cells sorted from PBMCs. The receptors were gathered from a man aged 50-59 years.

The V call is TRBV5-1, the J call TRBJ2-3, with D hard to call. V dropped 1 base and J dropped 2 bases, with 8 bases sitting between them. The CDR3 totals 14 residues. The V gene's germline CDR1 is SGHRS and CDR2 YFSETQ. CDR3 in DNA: TGCGCCAGCAGCTTGAAATCCAACACAGATACGCAGTATTTT. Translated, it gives CASSLKSNTDTQYF. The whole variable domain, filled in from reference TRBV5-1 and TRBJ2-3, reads KAGVTQTPRYLIKTRGQQVTLSCSPISGHRSVSWYQQTPGQGLQFLFEYFSETQRNKGNFPGRFSGRQFSNSRSEMNVSTLELGDSALYLCASSLKSNTDTQYFGPGTRLTVL.

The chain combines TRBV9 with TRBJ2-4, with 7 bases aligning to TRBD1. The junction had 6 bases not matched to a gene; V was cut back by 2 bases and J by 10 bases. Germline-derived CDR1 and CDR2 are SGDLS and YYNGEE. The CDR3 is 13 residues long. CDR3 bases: TGTGCCAGCAGCGTTAGTCCAGGGGGAATTCAGTACTTC. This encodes CASSVSPGGIQYF.

The CDR3 region has the DNA TGTGCCAGCAGCGCTACAGGGCTTTATGGCTACACCTTC. Translating it yields CASSATGLYGYTF. V and J are TRBV9 and TRBJ1-2; TRBD1 might be the D (6 bases). Germline CDR1 reads SGDLS; CDR2 reads YYNGEE. Trimming cost V 3 bases and J 5 bases, with 11 bases left between them. CDR3 length: 13 residues.

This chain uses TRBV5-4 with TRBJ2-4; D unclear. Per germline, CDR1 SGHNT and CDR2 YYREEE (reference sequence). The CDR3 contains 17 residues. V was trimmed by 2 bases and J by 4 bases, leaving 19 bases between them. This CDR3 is CASSFRQAISGKNIQYF. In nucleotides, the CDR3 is TGTGCCAGCAGCTTTCGGCAGGCCATCAGTGGGAAAAACATTCAGTACTTC.

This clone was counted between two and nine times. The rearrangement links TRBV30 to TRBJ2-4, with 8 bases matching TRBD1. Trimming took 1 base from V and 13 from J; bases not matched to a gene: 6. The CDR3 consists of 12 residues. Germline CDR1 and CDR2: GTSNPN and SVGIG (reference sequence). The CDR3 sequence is CAWSESTGAQYF. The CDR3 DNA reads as TGTGCCTGGAGTGAGTCGACAGGGGCACAGTACTTC.

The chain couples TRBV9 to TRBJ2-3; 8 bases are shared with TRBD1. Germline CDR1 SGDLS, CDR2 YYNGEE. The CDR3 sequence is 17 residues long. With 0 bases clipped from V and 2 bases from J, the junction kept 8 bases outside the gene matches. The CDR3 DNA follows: TGTGCCAGCAGCGTAGGGGCAGGGGGCGGCTTCACAGATACGCAGTATTTT. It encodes CASSVGAGGGFTDTQYF.

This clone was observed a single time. The CDR3 nucleotides are TGTGCCTGGATTGCCCAGGGAACAGATACGCAGTATTTT. The encoded protein is CAWIAQGTDTQYF. V gene TRBV30 combines with J gene TRBJ2-3; possible D gene TRBD1, 5 bases. The CDR3 consists of 13 residues. Germline V gene lookup returns CDR1 GTSNPN and CDR2 SVGIG (reference sequence). V lost 4 bases and J 3 bases, leaving 11 bases between the germline ends.

The DNA for the CDR3 is TGTGCCAGCAGTGATGTGAGACAGGGAGTCTGGGAGGACACTGAAGCTTTCTTT. It codes for CASSDVRQGVWEDTEAFF. The V gene is TRBV2, the J gene TRBJ1-1; 7 bases match TRBD1. The CDR3 loop spans 18 amino acids. Germline V gives CDR1 SNHLY, CDR2 FYNNEI. Trimming at V came to 3 bases and at J to 3 bases, leaving 16 bases not matched to a gene.

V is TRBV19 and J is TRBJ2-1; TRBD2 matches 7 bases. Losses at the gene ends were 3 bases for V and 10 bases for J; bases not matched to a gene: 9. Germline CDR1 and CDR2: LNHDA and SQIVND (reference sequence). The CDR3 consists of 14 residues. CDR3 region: CASSIGAGKGEQFF. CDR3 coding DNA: TGTGCCAGTAGTATTGGAGCGGGAAAGGGGGAGCAGTTCTTC.

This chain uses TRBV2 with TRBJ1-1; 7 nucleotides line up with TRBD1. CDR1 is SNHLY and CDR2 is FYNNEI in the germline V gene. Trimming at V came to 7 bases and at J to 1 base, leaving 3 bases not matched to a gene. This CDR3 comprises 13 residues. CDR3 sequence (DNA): TGTGCCAGCATGCGGGACAGGAACACTGAAGCTTTCTTT. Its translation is CASMRDRNTEAFF.

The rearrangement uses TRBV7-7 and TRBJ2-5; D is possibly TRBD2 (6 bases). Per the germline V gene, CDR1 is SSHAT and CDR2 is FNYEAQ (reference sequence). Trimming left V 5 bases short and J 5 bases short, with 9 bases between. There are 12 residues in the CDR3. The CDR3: CASSQSGETQYF. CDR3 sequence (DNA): TGTGCCAGCAGCCAGAGCGGGGAGACCCAGTACTTC.

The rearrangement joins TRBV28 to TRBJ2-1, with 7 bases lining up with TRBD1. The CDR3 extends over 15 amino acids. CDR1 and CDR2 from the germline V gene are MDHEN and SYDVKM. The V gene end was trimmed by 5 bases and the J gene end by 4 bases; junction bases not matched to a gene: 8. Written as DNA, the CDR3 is TGTGCCAGCAGTGAAACAGGGGCCCGGTACAATGAGCAGTTCTTC. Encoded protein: CASSETGARYNEQFF.

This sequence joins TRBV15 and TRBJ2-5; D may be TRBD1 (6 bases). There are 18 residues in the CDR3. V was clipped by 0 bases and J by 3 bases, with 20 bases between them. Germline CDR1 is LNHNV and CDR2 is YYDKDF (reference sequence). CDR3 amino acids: CATSRDLTLLQGEETQYF. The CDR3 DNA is TGTGCCACCAGCAGAGATCTCACCCTACTACAGGGTGAAGAGACCCAGTACTTC. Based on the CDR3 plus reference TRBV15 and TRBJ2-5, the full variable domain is DAMVIQNPRYQVTQFGKPVTLSCSQTLNHNVMYWYQQKSSQAPKLLFHYYDKDFNNEADTPDNFQSRRPNTSFCFLDIRSPGLGDTAMYLCATSRDLTLLQGEETQYFGPGTRLLVL.

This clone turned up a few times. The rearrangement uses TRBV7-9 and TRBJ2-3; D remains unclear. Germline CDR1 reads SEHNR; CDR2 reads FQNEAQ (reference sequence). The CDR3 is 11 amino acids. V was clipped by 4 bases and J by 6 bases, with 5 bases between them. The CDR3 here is CASSSVDTQYF. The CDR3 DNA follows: TGTGCCAGCAGCTCCGTGGATACGCAGTATTTT.

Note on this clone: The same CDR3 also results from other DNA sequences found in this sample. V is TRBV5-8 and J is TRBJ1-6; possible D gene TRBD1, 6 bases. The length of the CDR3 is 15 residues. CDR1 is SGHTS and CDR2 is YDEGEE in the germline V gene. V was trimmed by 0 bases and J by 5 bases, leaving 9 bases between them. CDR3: CASSLGGPHNSPLHF. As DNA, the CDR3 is TGTGCCAGCAGCTTGGGGGGGCCGCATAATTCACCCCTCCACTTT.

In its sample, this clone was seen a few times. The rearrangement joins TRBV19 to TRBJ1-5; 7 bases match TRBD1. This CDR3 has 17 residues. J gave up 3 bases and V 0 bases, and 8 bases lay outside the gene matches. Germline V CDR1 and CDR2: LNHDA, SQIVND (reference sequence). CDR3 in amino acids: CASSIDRGTADNQPQHF. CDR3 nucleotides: TGTGCCAGTAGTATAGATCGTGGGACAGCAGACAATCAGCCCCAGCATTTT.

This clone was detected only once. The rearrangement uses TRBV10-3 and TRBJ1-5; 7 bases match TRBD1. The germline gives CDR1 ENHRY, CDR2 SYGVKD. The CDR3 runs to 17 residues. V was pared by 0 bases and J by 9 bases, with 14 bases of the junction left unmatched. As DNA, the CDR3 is TGTGCCATCAGTGAGTCAGCTCGGGCAGGGGGAAATGTGCCCCAGCATTTT. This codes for CAISESARAGGNVPQHF.

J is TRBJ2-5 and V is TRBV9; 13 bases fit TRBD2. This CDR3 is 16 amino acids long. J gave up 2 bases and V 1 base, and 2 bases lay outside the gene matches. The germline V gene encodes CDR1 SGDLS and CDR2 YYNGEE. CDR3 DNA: TGTGCCAGCAGCGTAACTAGCGGGAGGGCACAAGAGACCCAGTACTTC. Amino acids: CASSVTSGRAQETQYF.

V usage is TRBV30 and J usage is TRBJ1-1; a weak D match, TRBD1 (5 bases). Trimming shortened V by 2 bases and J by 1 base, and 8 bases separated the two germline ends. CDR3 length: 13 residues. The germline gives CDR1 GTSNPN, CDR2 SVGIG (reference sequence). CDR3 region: CAWSRQTNTEAFF. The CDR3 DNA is TGTGCCTGGAGTCGACAGACGAACACTGAAGCTTTCTTT. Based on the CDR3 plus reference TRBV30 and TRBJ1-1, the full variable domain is SQTIHQWPATLVQPVGSPLSLECTVEGTSNPNLYWYRQAAGRGLQLLFYSVGIGQISSEVPQNLSASRPQDRQFILSSKKLLLSDSGFYLCAWSRQTNTEAFFGQGTRLTVV.

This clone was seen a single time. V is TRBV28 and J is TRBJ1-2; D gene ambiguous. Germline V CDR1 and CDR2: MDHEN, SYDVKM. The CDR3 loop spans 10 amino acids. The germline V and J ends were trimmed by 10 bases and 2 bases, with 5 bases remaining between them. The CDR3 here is CATSNYGYTF. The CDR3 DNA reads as TGTGCCACCTCCAACTATGGCTACACCTTC.

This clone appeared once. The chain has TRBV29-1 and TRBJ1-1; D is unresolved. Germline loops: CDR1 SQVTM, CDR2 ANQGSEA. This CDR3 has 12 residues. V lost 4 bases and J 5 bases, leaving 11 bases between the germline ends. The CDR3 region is CSVAEGSTEAFF. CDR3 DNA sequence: TGCAGCGTTGCGGAGGGATCAACTGAAGCTTTCTTT.

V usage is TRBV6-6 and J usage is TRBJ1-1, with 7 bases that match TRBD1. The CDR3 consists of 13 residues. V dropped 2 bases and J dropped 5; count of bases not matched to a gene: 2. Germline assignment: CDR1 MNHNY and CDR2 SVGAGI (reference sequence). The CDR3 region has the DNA TGTGCCAGCAGTTACGCGACAGGGACTGAAGCTTTCTTT. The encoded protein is CASSYATGTEAFF.

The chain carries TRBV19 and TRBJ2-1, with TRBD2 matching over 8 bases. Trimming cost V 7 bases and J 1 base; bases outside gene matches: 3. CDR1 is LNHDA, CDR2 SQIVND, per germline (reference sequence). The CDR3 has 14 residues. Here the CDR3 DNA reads TGTGCCAGTAAGACGGGAGGGTCCTACAATGAGCAGTTCTTC. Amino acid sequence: CASKTGGSYNEQFF.

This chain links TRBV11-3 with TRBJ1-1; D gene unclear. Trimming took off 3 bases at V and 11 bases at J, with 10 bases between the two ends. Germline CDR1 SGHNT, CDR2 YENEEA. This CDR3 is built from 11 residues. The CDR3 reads CASSLQRRAFF. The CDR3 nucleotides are TGTGCCAGCAGCTTGCAGCGGAGGGCTTTCTTT.

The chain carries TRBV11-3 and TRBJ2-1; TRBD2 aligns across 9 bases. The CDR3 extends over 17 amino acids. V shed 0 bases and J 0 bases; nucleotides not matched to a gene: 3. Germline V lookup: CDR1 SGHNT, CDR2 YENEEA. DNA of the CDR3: TGTGCCAGCAGCTTAGATGGTAGCGGGAGCTCCTACAATGAGCAGTTCTTC. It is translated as CASSLDGSGSSYNEQFF. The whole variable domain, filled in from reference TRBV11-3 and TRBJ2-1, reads EAGVVQSPRYKIIEKKQPVAFWCNPISGHNTLYWYLQNLGQGPELLIRYENEEAVDDSQLPKDRFSAERLKGVDSTLKIQPAELGDSAVYLCASSLDGSGSSYNEQFFGPGTRLTVL.

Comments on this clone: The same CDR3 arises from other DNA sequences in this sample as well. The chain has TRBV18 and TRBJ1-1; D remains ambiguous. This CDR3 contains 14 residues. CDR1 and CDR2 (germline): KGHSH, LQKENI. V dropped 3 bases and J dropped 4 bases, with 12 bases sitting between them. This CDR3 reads CASSPRREGTEAFF. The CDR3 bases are TGTGCCAGCTCACCTCGAAGGGAGGGCACTGAAGCTTTCTTT.

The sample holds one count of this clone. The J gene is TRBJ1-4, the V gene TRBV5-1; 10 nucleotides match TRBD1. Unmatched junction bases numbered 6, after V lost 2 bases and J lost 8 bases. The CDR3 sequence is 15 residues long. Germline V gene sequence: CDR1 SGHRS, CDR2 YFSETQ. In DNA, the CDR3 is TGCGCCAGCAGCTTCTCGGGACAGGGGAACGAAAAACTGTTTTTT. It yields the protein CASSFSGQGNEKLFF.